These 11 T cell receptor beta chains share one sample of origin, sequenced in a study of shared clonotypes between healthy human individuals. TCRdb's copy holds only in-frame clones and misses some; the assay was immunoSEQ multiplex PCR. The sample gives roughly 1 million clones, 65% to 80% of which show up once; roughly 1.4% is in the top ten. Sequenced input: memory CD4+ T cells sorted from blood. Subset reported: CD45RA-negative fraction. All receptors derive from a man aged 18 to 35 in good health.

Only one count was recorded for this clone. At one of its ends the junction is not consistent with the germline gene, which may arise from a read error. The rearrangement uses TRBV7-7 and TRBJ2-5; tentatively, D is TRBD2 (5 bases). The CDR3 runs to 12 residues. Germline loops: CDR1 SSHAT, CDR2 FNYEAQ (reference sequence). CDR3 coding DNA: TGTGCTAGCAGCCCGTCGGGGGAGACCCAGTACTTC. Protein sequence: CASSPSGETQYF.

The rearrangement joins TRBV2 to TRBJ2-3; D is perhaps TRBD1 (6 bases). This CDR3 spans 15 amino acids. Trimming cost V 1 base and J 4 bases, with 12 bases left between them. Germline V CDR1 and CDR2: SNHLY, FYNNEI. Written as DNA, the CDR3 is TGTGCCAGCAGTGAAGTCAGGGGAGTTGCAGATACGCAGTATTTT. Its translation is CASSEVRGVADTQYF.

The rearrangement uses TRBV5-1 and TRBJ2-2; maybe TRBD1 (5 bases). The V and J ends lost 6 bases and 3 bases respectively, with 21 bases between them. Germline V gene lookup returns CDR1 SGHRS and CDR2 YFSETQ. This CDR3 spans 17 amino acids. CDR3 loop: CASTRGYISVDTGELFF. The CDR3 nucleotides are TGCGCCAGCACAAGGGGATATATATCTGTGGACACCGGGGAGCTGTTTTTT.

This clone was recorded once. The same CDR3 is also encoded by other DNA sequences in this sample. This chain joins TRBV28 and TRBJ2-1; the D is unclear. CDR1 and CDR2 (germline): MDHEN, SYDVKM. The CDR3 covers 11 residues. With 2 bases removed from V and 8 bases from J, the gap between germline ends came to 4 bases. In nucleotides, the CDR3 is TGTGCCAGCAGTTTACGGGATGAGCAGTTCTTC. Protein: CASSLRDEQFF.

The chain combines TRBV5-1 with TRBJ2-3; 11 bases line up with TRBD2. CDR1 and CDR2 (germline): SGHRS, YFSETQ. J gave up 5 bases and V 4 bases, and 9 bases lay outside the gene matches. The CDR3 extends over 16 amino acids. CDR3: CASSRSLAGGGDTQYF. CDR3 DNA: TGCGCCAGCAGCCGCTCTCTAGCGGGAGGTGGAGATACGCAGTATTTT.

J is TRBJ2-1 and V is TRBV18, with D unresolved. Germline V lookup: CDR1 KGHSH, CDR2 LQKENI. Between the trimmed V and J ends, which lost 2 bases and 5 bases, there was a span of 4 bases. The CDR3 is 12 residues long. The CDR3 protein is CASSPDNNEQFF. CDR3 sequence (DNA): TGTGCCAGCTCACCAGACAACAATGAGCAGTTCTTC.

V is TRBV29-1 and J is TRBJ2-1, with 12 nucleotides matching TRBD2. The CDR3 has 14 amino acids. In germline, CDR1 is SQVTM, CDR2 ANQGSEA. V dropped 2 bases and J dropped 13; count of bases not matched to a gene: 9. This chain's CDR3 is CSVESGLAGRNQFF. CDR3 nucleotide sequence: TGCAGCGTTGAATCCGGACTAGCGGGAAGAAACCAGTTCTTC.

V gene TRBV11-1 combines with J gene TRBJ2-1; 9 nucleotides line up with TRBD2. J lost 4 bases, V lost 4 bases, and 8 bases had no gene match. The CDR3 extends over 16 amino acids. The V gene's germline CDR1 is SGHAT and CDR2 FQDESV (reference sequence). In DNA, the CDR3 is TGTGCCAGCAGCTCCCGTAGCGGGGGCATTTACAATGAGCAGTTCTTC. Amino acid sequence: CASSSRSGGIYNEQFF.

The V gene is TRBV5-1, the J gene TRBJ1-6; D is perhaps TRBD1 (5 bases). The V end lost 0 bases, the J end lost 7 bases, and 11 bases lay between the germline ends. The CDR3 has 15 residues. The germline gives CDR1 SGHRS, CDR2 YFSETQ. The CDR3 DNA is TGCGCCAGCAGCTTGGCCGTTGGGGCGAATTCACCCCTCCACTTT. Its translation: CASSLAVGANSPLHF.

The chain recombines TRBV5-4 with TRBJ2-3, with 7 positions matching TRBD2. The CDR3 has 15 residues. The trim removed 0 bases at V and 3 bases at J, leaving 4 bases unmatched. CDR1 is SGHNT and CDR2 is YYREEE in the germline V gene (reference sequence). CDR3 amino acids: CASSLEGGRTDTQYF. CDR3 sequence (DNA): TGTGCCAGCAGCTTGGAGGGCGGGAGAACAGATACGCAGTATTTT.

The chain couples TRBV7-2 to TRBJ1-2; possible D gene TRBD1, 5 bases. V shed 2 bases and J shed 1 base, with 17 bases lying between them. This CDR3 has 17 amino acids. Germline V gives CDR1 SGHTA, CDR2 FQGNSA. The CDR3 nucleotides read TGTGCCAGCAGCTTATTGACAGCCTCCTCGATTAACTATGGCTACACCTTC. Its protein is CASSLLTASSINYGYTF.